One and the same sample provided the 32 T cell receptor beta chains below, sequenced in a study of TIL therapy for anti-PD-1-resistant metastatic lung cancer. As to time point: pre-treatment sample, taken before nivolumab and TIL therapy. The libraries were made with immunoSEQ v3. The assay was immunoSEQ multiplex PCR, and TCRdb's table has in-frame clones only and misses some. The profile covers tens of thousands of clones, with roughly 85% appearing a single time and 4% to 6% taken by the ten largest. This sample comprised blood, obtained at baseline. Source of these receptors: a person aged 25 to 85 with non-small cell lung cancer.

This clone was picked up a small number of times. The chain joins TRBV15 to TRBJ2-7; 7 bases line up with TRBD1. This CDR3 region has 15 residues. Germline CDR1 is LNHNV and CDR2 is YYDKDF (reference sequence). The junction had 16 bases not matched to a gene; V was cut back by 5 bases and J by 9 bases. CDR3: CATSPDRANALGQYF. CDR3 bases: TGTGCCACCAGCCCTGACAGGGCTAATGCCCTTGGGCAGTACTTC.

This chain links TRBV3-1 (or the pseudogene TRBV3-2) with TRBJ2-5; 8 bases align to TRBD2. The ends lost 2 bases at V and 9 bases at J; junction bases unmatched: 5. This CDR3 has 13 amino acids. Germline V CDR1 and CDR2: LGHDT, YNNKEL (reference sequence). The CDR3 reads CASSQLTGGAQYF. The CDR3 DNA follows: TGTGCCAGCAGCCAACTAACCGGGGGGGCCCAGTACTTC.

The chain uses TRBV27 and TRBJ1-1; possibly TRBD1 for D (6 bases). The ends were cut back, 1 base at V and 0 bases at J, with 12 bases in the middle. Germline V gene lookup returns CDR1 MNHEY and CDR2 SMNVEV (reference sequence). The CDR3 has 16 amino acids. This CDR3 is CASSLFDQGLNTEAFF. For the CDR3, the DNA is TGTGCCAGCAGTTTATTCGATCAGGGGCTGAACACTGAAGCTTTCTTT.

The V gene is TRBV2, the J gene TRBJ1-1; 10 positions match TRBD1. The CDR3 is 16 amino acids. From germline, CDR1 is SNHLY and CDR2 FYNNEI. The trim removed 1 base at V and 4 bases at J, leaving 6 bases unmatched. The CDR3 DNA follows: TGTGCCAGCAGTGAAGAAGGGGGACAGGGGCGCACTGAAGCTTTCTTT. It is translated as CASSEEGGQGRTEAFF.

The V call is TRBV6-6, the J call TRBJ2-7; 11 bases are shared with TRBD2. The ends lost 2 bases at V and 4 bases at J; junction bases unmatched: 1. CDR1 and CDR2 from the germline V gene are MNHNY and SVGAGI (reference sequence). This CDR3 comprises 14 residues. The CDR3 region is CASSYTSGSYEQYF. The CDR3 DNA follows: TGTGCCAGCAGTTACACTAGCGGGAGTTACGAGCAGTACTTC.

The chain carries TRBV3-1 (or the pseudogene TRBV3-2) and TRBJ1-1; D is unclear. V was cut by 1 base and J by 0 bases, with 9 bases left in between. The V gene's germline CDR1 is LGHDT and CDR2 YNNKEL (reference sequence). The CDR3 consists of 15 residues. The CDR3 DNA is TGTGCCAGCAGCCAAGTTCTCCAATTGAACACTGAAGCTTTCTTT. Amino acids: CASSQVLQLNTEAFF.

This chain links TRBV5-4 with TRBJ2-5; 8 bases fit TRBD2. Germline-derived CDR1 and CDR2 are SGHNT and YYREEE (reference sequence). The trim removed 3 bases at V and 5 bases at J, leaving 6 bases unmatched. The CDR3 covers 14 residues. CDR3 DNA: TGTGCCAGCAGCTCCCCCGGGGGGGTTGAGACCCAGTACTTC. Residues: CASSSPGGVETQYF.

Turning to this clone: The junction differs from germline at one of its ends, possibly a read error. V usage is TRBV28 and J usage is TRBJ2-6; a possible D gene is TRBD2 (6 bases). The length of the CDR3 is 16 residues. Germline V lookup: CDR1 MDHEN, CDR2 SYDVKM. The CDR3 DNA reads TGTGCCAGCAGTTCCCTCAGGGAGGAAGGGGCCAACATCCTGACTTTC. Residues: CASSSLREEGANILTF.

V gene TRBV5-1 combines with J gene TRBJ2-5; D uncertain. Germline loops: CDR1 SGHRS, CDR2 YFSETQ. CDR3 size: 14 residues. V lost 2 bases, J lost 1 base, and 9 bases lay in between. The CDR3 nucleotides are TGCGCCAGCAGCTTAACGCGGTTCCAAGAGACCCAGTACTTC. Its protein product is CASSLTRFQETQYF.

The genes are TRBV19 and TRBJ2-1, with D tentatively TRBD1 (5 bases). CDR1 is LNHDA, CDR2 SQIVND, per germline (reference sequence). V was shortened by 0 bases and J by 3 bases, with 12 bases between the two germline ends. The CDR3 consists of 16 residues. CDR3 DNA: TGTGCCAGTAGTATAGAAGTGGGGCGCGTCTACAATGAGCAGTTCTTC. Translating gives CASSIEVGRVYNEQFF.

The V and J genes are TRBV6-6 and TRBJ2-7, with D possibly being TRBD2 (6 bases). V lost 6 bases and J 0 bases, leaving 9 bases between the germline ends. CDR1 and CDR2 from the germline V gene are MNHNY and SVGAGI (reference sequence). This CDR3 is 13 amino acids long. CDR3: CASREGNSYEQYF. The CDR3 DNA reads TGTGCCAGCAGGGAGGGAAACTCCTACGAGCAGTACTTC.

The rearrangement links TRBV5-8 to TRBJ2-5, with 7 bases that match TRBD2. With 1 base clipped from V and 5 bases from J, the junction kept 8 bases outside the gene matches. From germline, CDR1 is SGHTS and CDR2 YDEGEE. The CDR3 extends over 15 amino acids. Here the CDR3 reads CASSLWEGMSETQYF. The CDR3 DNA reads TGTGCCAGCAGCTTGTGGGAGGGGATGTCCGAGACCCAGTACTTC.

The chain uses TRBV6-5 and TRBJ2-5; D remains ambiguous. This CDR3 contains 16 residues. V was cut by 0 bases and J by 5 bases, with 16 bases left in between. Per the germline V gene, CDR1 is MNHEY and CDR2 is SVGAGI. CDR3 coding DNA: TGTGCCAGCAGTTACTCGAAACAGCGCCCTTTGGAGACCCAGTACTTC. It translates to CASSYSKQRPLETQYF.

The chain employs TRBV7-8 and TRBJ2-2; TRBD2 matches at 7 bases. The CDR3 has 16 amino acids. V gave up 5 bases and J gave up 1 base; unmatched junction bases: 7. Germline-derived CDR1 and CDR2 are SGHVS and FQNEAQ. The CDR3 nucleotides read TGTGCCAGCAGCCGAGGGGCTAGCGGGAACACCGGGGAGCTGTTTTTT. It yields the protein CASSRGASGNTGELFF.

The V call is TRBV19, the J call TRBJ1-5, with 9 positions matching TRBD1. Germline CDR1 reads LNHDA; CDR2 reads SQIVND (reference sequence). After removal of 5 bases from V and 5 bases from J, the junction contained 10 bases not matched to a gene. This CDR3 comprises 16 residues. The CDR3 is CASSSQRQGGYQPQHF. The DNA for the CDR3 is TGTGCCAGTAGTTCCCAGCGACAGGGGGGATATCAGCCCCAGCATTTT.

This chain uses TRBV4-3 with TRBJ2-6; 10 nucleotides agree with TRBD2. There are 20 residues in the CDR3. J lost 4 bases, V lost 0 bases, and 12 bases had no gene match. CDR1 and CDR2 (germline): LGHNA, YSLEER. CDR3 in amino acids: CASSQDVPAGGLAGANVLTF. CDR3 sequence (DNA): TGCGCCAGCAGCCAAGATGTTCCAGCGGGGGGGCTAGCCGGGGCCAACGTCCTGACTTTC.

The chain is built from TRBV27 and TRBJ2-7, with 7 bases lining up with TRBD2. Per the germline V gene, CDR1 is MNHEY and CDR2 is SMNVEV (reference sequence). V lost 10 bases to trimming and J lost 2 bases; unmatched junction nucleotides: 8. This CDR3 is built from 13 residues. The CDR3 DNA reads TGTGCCACTTCGGGACTACCAACCTACGAGCAGTACTTC. Protein: CATSGLPTYEQYF.

The DNA for the CDR3 is TGTGCCAGCAGCTTCACAGGAACACTAGCCAAAAACATTCAGTACTTC. It codes for CASSFTGTLAKNIQYF. The rearrangement uses TRBV7-2 and TRBJ2-4, with D tentatively TRBD1 (5 bases). V was pared by 3 bases and J by 0 bases, with 12 bases between. The germline V gene encodes CDR1 SGHTA and CDR2 FQGNSA. The CDR3 is 16 residues long.

The rearrangement links TRBV6-2 or TRBV6-3 to TRBJ2-1; no reliable D call. The CDR3 loop spans 15 amino acids. V was shortened by 2 bases and J by 3 bases, with 11 bases between the two germline ends. Germline V gene data show CDR1 as MNHEY and CDR2 as SVGEGT. The CDR3 region has the DNA TGTGCCAGCAGTTACAAGGGAACTGTCTACAATGAGCAGTTCTTC. Protein sequence: CASSYKGTVYNEQFF.

V is TRBV23-1 and J is TRBJ2-7, with D maybe TRBD1 (6 bases). TRBV23-1 is noted as an ORF with a role that remains uncertain. This CDR3 spans 14 amino acids. V dropped 7 bases and J dropped 0 bases, with 13 bases sitting between them. CDR3 loop: CASTPGGPSYEQYF. In DNA form, the CDR3 reads TGCGCCAGCACCCCTGGGGGCCCCTCCTACGAGCAGTACTTC.

This clone was seen just once. The gene calls are TRBV30 and TRBJ1-6, with D possibly matching TRBD1 (5 bases). Deletions cut 3 bases from V and 8 bases from J, with 8 bases between. CDR1 and CDR2 from the germline V gene are GTSNPN and SVGIG (reference sequence). The CDR3 covers 12 residues. This CDR3 is CAWRAQDSPLHF. CDR3 bases: TGTGCCTGGAGGGCACAGGATTCACCCCTCCACTTT. Supplemented by reference TRBV30 and TRBJ1-6, the full variable domain reads SQTIHQWPATLVQPVGSPLSLECTVEGTSNPNLYWYRQAAGRGLQLLFYSVGIGQISSEVPQNLSASRPQDRQFILSSKKLLLSDSGFYLCAWRAQDSPLHFGNGTRLTVT.

CDR3 loop: CAWSLNPTGVSGYTF. CDR3 DNA sequence: TGTGCCTGGAGTCTAAACCCTACAGGGGTTTCTGGCTACACCTTC. The chain couples TRBV30 to TRBJ1-2; 7 positions match TRBD1. CDR3 length: 15 amino acids. Germline CDR1 GTSNPN, CDR2 SVGIG (reference sequence). After removal of 2 bases from V and 7 bases from J, the junction contained 13 bases not matched to a gene.

V is TRBV19 and J is TRBJ2-7, with 9 bases that match TRBD2. CDR3 length: 16 amino acids. The trim removed 3 bases at V and 3 bases at J, leaving 9 bases unmatched. The V gene's germline CDR1 is LNHDA and CDR2 SQIVND (reference sequence). The chain's CDR3 is CASSISSGDGYYEQYF. The CDR3 DNA sequence: TGTGCCAGTAGTATCTCTAGCGGGGATGGCTACTACGAGCAGTACTTC. Full variable domain (rest looked up from reference TRBV19 and TRBJ2-7): DGGITQSPKYLFRKEGQNVTLSCEQNLNHDAMYWYRQDPGQGLRLIYYSQIVNDFQKGDIAEGYSVSREKKESFPLTVTSAQKNPTAFYLCASSISSGDGYYEQYFGPGTRLTVT.

The rearrangement uses TRBV7-2 and TRBJ2-1; D is unclear. The CDR3 is made up of 12 amino acids. In germline, CDR1 is SGHTA, CDR2 FQGNSA. Trimming took off 5 bases at V and 5 bases at J, with 7 bases between the two ends. DNA of the CDR3: TGTGCCAGCAGCCGCTACAACAATGAGCAGTTCTTC. Encoded protein: CASSRYNNEQFF.

J is TRBJ2-3 and V is TRBV28; 11 bases line up with TRBD2. Germline V gene lookup returns CDR1 MDHEN and CDR2 SYDVKM. The CDR3 spans 16 residues. Trimming took 5 bases from V and 2 from J; bases not matched to a gene: 6. The chain's CDR3 is CASSLGTSGFTDTQYF. DNA for the CDR3: TGTGCCAGCAGTCTTGGGACTAGCGGTTTCACAGATACGCAGTATTTT.

The V gene is TRBV2, the J gene TRBJ2-7; D may be TRBD1 (5 bases). Germline V CDR1 and CDR2: SNHLY, FYNNEI. The CDR3 sequence is 13 residues long. V lost 6 bases and J lost 2, with 11 bases in between. The CDR3 is CASSDSGTYEQYF. CDR3 bases: TGTGCCAGCAGCGACTCAGGGACCTACGAGCAGTACTTC.

A few counts support this clone. This chain connects TRBV24-1 to TRBJ2-3; D unclear. V was shortened by 2 bases and J by 0 bases, with 5 bases between the two germline ends. Germline loops: CDR1 KGHDR, CDR2 SFDVKD. The length of the CDR3 is 14 residues. The CDR3 DNA reads TGTGCCACCAGTGATTCTCGGAGCACAGATACGCAGTATTTT. Translation: CATSDSRSTDTQYF.

About this clone: A junction end diverges from the germline sequence, so it may reflect a read error. The V and J genes are TRBV5-1 and TRBJ2-5, with 9 nucleotides matching TRBD1. Per the germline V gene, CDR1 is SGHRS and CDR2 is YFSETQ. The CDR3 totals 15 residues. DNA of the CDR3: TGCGCCAGCAGTTTGGAAACCGGGACAGGGAAGACCCAGTACTTC. Its translation is CASSLETGTGKTQYF.

This clone was counted between two and nine times. This chain connects TRBV6-2 or TRBV6-3 to TRBJ2-2; 14 bases align to TRBD2. J lost 0 bases, V lost 5 bases, and 8 bases had no gene match. Germline CDR1 is MNHEY and CDR2 is SVGEGT. This CDR3 comprises 19 residues. CDR3 in DNA: TGTGCCAGCAGTACGGGGACTAGCGGGAGTGAAGCGAACACCGGGGAGCTGTTTTTT. Translation: CASSTGTSGSEANTGELFF.

This clone was counted only a few times. The chain recombines TRBV19 with TRBJ1-3; D gene uncertain. Germline CDR1 LNHDA, CDR2 SQIVND (reference sequence). Deletions cut 3 bases from V and 0 bases from J, with 9 bases between. The CDR3 loop spans 15 amino acids. The CDR3 DNA is TGTGCCAGTAGTATCGACGGAAGCTCTGGAAACACCATATATTTT. Protein: CASSIDGSSGNTIYF. Variable domain in full (rest from reference TRBV19 and TRBJ1-3): DGGITQSPKYLFRKEGQNVTLSCEQNLNHDAMYWYRQDPGQGLRLIYYSQIVNDFQKGDIAEGYSVSREKKESFPLTVTSAQKNPTAFYLCASSIDGSSGNTIYFGEGSWLTVV.

This chain links TRBV7-8 with TRBJ2-7; TRBD1 agrees at 10 bases. V shed 3 bases, J shed 6 bases, and the junction held 5 bases outside the gene matches. CDR1 and CDR2 (germline): SGHVS, FQNEAQ. This CDR3 comprises 14 residues. The CDR3 loop reads CASSLWDRGGEQYF. The CDR3 nucleotides are TGTGCCAGCAGCTTGTGGGACAGGGGTGGCGAGCAGTACTTC.

The V and J genes are TRBV3-1 (or the pseudogene TRBV3-2) and TRBJ2-7, with a tentative D call TRBD1 (5 bases). This CDR3 spans 14 amino acids. V lost 5 bases and J 5 bases, leaving 16 bases between the germline ends. CDR1 LGHDT and CDR2 YNNKEL come from the germline V gene (reference sequence). This chain's CDR3 is CASSGYWGRNEQYF. The CDR3 region has the DNA TGTGCCAGCAGCGGTTACTGGGGCCGAAACGAGCAGTACTTC.